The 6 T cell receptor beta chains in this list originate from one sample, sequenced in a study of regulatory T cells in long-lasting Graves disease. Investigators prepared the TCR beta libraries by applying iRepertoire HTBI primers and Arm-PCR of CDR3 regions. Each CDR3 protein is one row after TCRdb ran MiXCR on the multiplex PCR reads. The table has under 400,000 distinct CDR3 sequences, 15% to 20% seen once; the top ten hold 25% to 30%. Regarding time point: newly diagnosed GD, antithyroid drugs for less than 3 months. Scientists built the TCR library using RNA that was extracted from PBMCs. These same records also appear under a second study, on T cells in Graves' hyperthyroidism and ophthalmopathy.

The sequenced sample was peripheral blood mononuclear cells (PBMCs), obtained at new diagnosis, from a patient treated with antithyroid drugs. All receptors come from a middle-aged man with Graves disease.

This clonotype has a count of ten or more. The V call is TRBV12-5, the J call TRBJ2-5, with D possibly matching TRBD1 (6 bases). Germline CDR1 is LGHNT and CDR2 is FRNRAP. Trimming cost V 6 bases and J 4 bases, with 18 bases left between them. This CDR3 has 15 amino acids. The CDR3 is CASGPAAGAPETQYF. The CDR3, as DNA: TGTGCTAGTGGCCCCGCGGCAGGGGCCCCAGAGACCCAGTACTTC.

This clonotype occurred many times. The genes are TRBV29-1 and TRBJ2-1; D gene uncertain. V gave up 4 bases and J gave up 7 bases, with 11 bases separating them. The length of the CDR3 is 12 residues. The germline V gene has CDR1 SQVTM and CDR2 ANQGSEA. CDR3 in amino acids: CSVGPQRNEQFF. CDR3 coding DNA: TGCAGCGTTGGACCACAGAGAAATGAGCAGTTCTTC.

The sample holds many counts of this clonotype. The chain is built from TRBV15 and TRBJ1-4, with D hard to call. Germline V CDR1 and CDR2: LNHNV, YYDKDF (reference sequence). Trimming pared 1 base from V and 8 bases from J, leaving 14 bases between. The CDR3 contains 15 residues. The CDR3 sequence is CATSRGTRVGEKLFF. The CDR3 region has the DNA TGTGCCACCAGCAGAGGCACGCGGGTCGGCGAAAAACTGTTTTTT. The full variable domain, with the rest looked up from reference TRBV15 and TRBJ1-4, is DAMVIQNPRYQVTQFGKPVTLSCSQTLNHNVMYWYQQKSSQAPKLLFHYYDKDFNNEADTPDNFQSRRPNTSFCFLDIRSPGLGDTAMYLCATSRGTRVGEKLFFGSGTQLSVL.

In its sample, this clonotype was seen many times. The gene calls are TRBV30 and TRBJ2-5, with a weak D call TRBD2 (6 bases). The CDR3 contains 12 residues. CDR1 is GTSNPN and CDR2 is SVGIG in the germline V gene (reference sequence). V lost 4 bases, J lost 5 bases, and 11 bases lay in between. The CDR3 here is CAWTAGGETQYF. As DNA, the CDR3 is TGTGCCTGGACCGCCGGAGGGGAGACCCAGTACTTC.

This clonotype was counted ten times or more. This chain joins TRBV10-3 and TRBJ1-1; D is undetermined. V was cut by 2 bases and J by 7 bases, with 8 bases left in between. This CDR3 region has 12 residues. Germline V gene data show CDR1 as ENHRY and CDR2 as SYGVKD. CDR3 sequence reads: CAISEGGIEAFF. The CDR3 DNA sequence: TGTGCCATCAGTGAGGGTGGGATTGAAGCTTTCTTT.

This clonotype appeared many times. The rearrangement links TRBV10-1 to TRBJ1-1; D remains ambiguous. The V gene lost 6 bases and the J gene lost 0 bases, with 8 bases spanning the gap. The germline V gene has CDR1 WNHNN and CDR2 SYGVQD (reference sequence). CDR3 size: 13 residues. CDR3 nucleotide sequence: TGCGCCAGCAGGGCAGAGATGAACACTGAAGCTTTCTTT. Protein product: CASRAEMNTEAFF.